This T cell receptor (beta chain) appears in the sequencing data of a study of OX40 agonist ivuxolimab in advanced cancers. Overall study context: Patients were given ivuxolimab, an antibody that agonizes OX40 (CD134). Those treated in dose escalation had hepatocellular carcinoma, melanoma, renal cell cancer or head and neck cancer.

CDR3 length: 12 residues. Looked up from germline, CDR1 is GTSNPN and CDR2 is SVGIG (reference sequence). Deletions cut 3 bases from V and 4 bases from J, with 9 bases between. The method was immunoSEQ multiplex PCR; TCRdb's version includes in-frame clones alone and lacks a portion of them. The data hold roughly 53,000 clones, with 84% observed a single time. The sequencing used CD4+ or CD8+ T cells sorted from blood, collected in a trial of the OX40 agonist ivuxolimab. The gene calls are TRBV30 and TRBJ1-1, with D uncertain. This clonotype originated in an adult with an advanced solid tumor such as melanoma, head and neck, liver or kidney cancer. The CDR3 bases are TGTGCCTGGAGCCCACTGGTCACTGAAGCTTTCTTT. Translated, it gives CAWSPLVTEAFF.